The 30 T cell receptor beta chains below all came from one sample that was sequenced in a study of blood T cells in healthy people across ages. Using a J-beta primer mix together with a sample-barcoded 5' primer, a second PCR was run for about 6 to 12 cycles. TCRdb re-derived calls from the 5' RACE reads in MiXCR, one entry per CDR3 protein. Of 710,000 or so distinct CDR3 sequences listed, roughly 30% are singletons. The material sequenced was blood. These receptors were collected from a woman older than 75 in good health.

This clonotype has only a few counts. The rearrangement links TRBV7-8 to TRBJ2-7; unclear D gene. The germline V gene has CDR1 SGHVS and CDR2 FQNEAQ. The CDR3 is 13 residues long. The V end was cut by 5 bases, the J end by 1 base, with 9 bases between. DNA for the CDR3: TGTGCCAGCAGCCGCTGGCCTTCCTACGAGCAGTACTTC. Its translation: CASSRWPSYEQYF.

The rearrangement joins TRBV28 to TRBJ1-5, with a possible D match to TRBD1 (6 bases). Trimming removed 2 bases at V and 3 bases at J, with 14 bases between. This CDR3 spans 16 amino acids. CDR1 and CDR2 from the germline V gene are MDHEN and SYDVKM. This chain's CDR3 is CASSLPPGAINQPQHF. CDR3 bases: TGTGCCAGCAGTTTACCTCCAGGGGCTATCAATCAGCCCCAGCATTTT. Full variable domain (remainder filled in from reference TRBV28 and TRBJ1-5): DVKVTQSSRYLVKRTGEKVFLECVQDMDHENMFWYRQDPGLGLRLIYFSYDVKMKEKGDIPEGYSVSREKKERFSLILESASTNQTSMYLCASSLPPGAINQPQHFGDGTRLSIL.

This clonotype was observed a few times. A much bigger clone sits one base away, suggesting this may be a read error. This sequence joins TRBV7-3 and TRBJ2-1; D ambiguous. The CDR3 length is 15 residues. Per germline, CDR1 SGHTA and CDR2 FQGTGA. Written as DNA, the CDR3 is TGTGCCAGCGGTCCCTTTTTAGGCCGGGTCAATAAGCAGTTCTTC. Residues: CASGPFLGRVNKQFF.

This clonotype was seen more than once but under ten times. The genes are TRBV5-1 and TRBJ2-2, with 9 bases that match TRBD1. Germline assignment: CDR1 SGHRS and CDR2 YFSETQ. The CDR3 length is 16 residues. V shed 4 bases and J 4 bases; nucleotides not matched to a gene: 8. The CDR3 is CASSTEQGAGTGELFF. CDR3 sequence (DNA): TGCGCCAGCAGCACGGAACAGGGGGCTGGCACCGGGGAGCTGTTTTTT.

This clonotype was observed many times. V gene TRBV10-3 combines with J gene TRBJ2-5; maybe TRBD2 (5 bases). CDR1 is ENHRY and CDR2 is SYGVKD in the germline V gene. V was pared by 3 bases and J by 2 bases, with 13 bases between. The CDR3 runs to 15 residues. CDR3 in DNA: TGTGCCATCAGTGACGCAAGCGGAGGTCAAGAGACCCAGTACTTC. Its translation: CAISDASGGQETQYF.

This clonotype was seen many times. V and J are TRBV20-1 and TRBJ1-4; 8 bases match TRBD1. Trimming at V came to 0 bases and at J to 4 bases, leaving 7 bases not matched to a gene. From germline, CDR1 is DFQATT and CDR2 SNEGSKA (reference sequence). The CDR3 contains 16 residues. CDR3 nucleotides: TGCAGTGCTAGAGAGAGCCGGGACAGGATTAATGAAAAACTGTTTTTT. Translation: CSARESRDRINEKLFF.

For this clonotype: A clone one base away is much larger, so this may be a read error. The chain's CDR3 is CASSQESSGAQNNEQYF. DNA for the CDR3: TGCGCCAGCAGCCAAGAGTCGAGCGGGGCTCAAAACAATGAGCAGTACTTC. The chain combines TRBV4-3 with TRBJ2-5; TRBD2 matches 7 bases. V lost 0 bases to trimming and J lost 11 bases; unmatched junction nucleotides: 18. The germline CDR1 and CDR2 sequences are LGHNA and YSLEER. The CDR3 is made up of 17 amino acids.

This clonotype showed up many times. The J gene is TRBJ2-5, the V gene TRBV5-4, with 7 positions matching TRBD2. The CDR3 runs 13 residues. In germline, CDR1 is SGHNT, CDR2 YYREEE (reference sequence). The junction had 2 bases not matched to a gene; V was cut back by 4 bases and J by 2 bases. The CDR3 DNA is TGTGCCAGCAGCCAGCGGGATCAAGAGACCCAGTACTTC. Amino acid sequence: CASSQRDQETQYF. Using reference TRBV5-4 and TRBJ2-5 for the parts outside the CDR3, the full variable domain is ETGVTQSPTHLIKTRGQQVTLRCSSQSGHNTVSWYQQALGQGPQFIFQYYREEENGRGNFPPRFSGLQFPNYSSELNVNALELDDSALYLCASSQRDQETQYFGPGTRLLVL.

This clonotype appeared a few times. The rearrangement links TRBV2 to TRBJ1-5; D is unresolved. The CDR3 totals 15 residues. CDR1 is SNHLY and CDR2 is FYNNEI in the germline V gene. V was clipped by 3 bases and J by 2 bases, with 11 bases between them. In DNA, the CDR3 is TGTGCCAGCAGTGACGAGGTCCTGGGCAATCAGCCCCAGCATTTT. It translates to CASSDEVLGNQPQHF.

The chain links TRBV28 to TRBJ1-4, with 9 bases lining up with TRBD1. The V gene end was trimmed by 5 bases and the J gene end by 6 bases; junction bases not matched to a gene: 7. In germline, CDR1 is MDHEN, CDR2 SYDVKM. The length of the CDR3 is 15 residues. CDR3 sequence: CASSPRTGAYEKLFF. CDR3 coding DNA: TGTGCCAGCAGTCCACGGACAGGGGCATATGAAAAACTGTTTTTT.

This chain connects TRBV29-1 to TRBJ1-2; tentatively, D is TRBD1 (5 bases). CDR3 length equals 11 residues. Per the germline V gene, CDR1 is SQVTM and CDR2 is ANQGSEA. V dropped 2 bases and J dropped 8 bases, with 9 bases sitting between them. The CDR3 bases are TGCAGCGTTGAAAAGGGGAGAGGCTACACCTTC. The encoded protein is CSVEKGRGYTF.

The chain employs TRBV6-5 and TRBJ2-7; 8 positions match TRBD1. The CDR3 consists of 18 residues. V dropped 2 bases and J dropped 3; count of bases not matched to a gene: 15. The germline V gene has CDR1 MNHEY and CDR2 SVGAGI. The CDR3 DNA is TGTGCCAGCAGTTACACCGTCACAGGGGGATTTTCTAACTACGAGCAGTACTTC. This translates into CASSYTVTGGFSNYEQYF.

The CDR3 DNA reads TGTGCCAGCAGCCCACGGGGGGCGAACACCGGGGAGCTGTTTTTT. Protein: CASSPRGANTGELFF. The V and J genes are TRBV7-9 and TRBJ2-2; TRBD2 matches at 7 bases. This CDR3 has 15 amino acids. Germline CDR1 and CDR2: SEHNR and FQNEAQ (reference sequence). V lost 5 bases, J lost 0 bases, and 3 bases stayed unmatched. Full variable domain (outside the CDR3, taken from reference TRBV7-9 and TRBJ2-2): DTGVSQNPRHKITKRGQNVTFRCDPISEHNRLYWYRQTLGQGPEFLTYFQNEAQLEKSRLLSDRFSAERPKGSFSTLEIQRTEQGDSAMYLCASSPRGANTGELFFGEGSRLTVL.

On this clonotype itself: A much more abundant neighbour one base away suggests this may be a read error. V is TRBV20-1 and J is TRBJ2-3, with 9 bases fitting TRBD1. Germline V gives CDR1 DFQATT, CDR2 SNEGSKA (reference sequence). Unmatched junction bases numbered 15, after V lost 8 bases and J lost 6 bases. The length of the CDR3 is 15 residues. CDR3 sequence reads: CSSTTGGAFGDTQYF. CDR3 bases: TGCAGTTCAACGACAGGGGGAGCGTTCGGGGATACGCAGTATTTT.

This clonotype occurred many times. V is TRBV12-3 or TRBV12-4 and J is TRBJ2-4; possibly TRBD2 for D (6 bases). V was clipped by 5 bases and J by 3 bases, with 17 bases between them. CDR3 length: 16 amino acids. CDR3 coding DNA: TGTGCCAGCAGTAACAGACTAGTCATGGGCAAAAACATTCAGTACTTC. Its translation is CASSNRLVMGKNIQYF.

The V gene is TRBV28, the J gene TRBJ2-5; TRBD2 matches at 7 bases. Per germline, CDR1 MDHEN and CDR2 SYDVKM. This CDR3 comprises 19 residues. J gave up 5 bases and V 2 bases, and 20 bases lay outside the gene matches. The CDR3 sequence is CASSLDQGWASGNWETQYF. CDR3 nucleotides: TGTGCCAGCAGTTTAGATCAAGGGTGGGCTAGCGGAAACTGGGAGACCCAGTACTTC.

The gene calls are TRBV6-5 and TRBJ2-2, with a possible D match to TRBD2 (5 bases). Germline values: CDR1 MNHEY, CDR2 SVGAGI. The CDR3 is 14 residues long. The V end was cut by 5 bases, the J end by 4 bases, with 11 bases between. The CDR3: CASSPPGSTGELFF. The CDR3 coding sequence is TGTGCCAGCAGTCCCCCGGGGAGCACCGGGGAGCTGTTTTTT.

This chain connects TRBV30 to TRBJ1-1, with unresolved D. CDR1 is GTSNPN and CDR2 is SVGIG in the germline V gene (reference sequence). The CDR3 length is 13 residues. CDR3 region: CCLGQSKNTEAFF. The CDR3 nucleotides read TGTTGCCTTGGGCAGTCGAAGAACACTGAAGCTTTCTTT. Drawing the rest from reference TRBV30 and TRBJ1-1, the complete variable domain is SQTIHQWPATLVQPVGSPLSLECTVEGTSNPNLYWYRQAAGRGLQLLFYSVGIGQISSEVPQNLSASRPQDRQFILSSKKLLLSDSGFYLCCLGQSKNTEAFFGQGTRLTVV.

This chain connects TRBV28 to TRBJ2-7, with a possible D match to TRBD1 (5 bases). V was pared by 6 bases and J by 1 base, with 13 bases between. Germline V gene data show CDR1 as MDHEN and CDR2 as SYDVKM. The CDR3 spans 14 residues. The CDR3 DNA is TGTGCCAGCAGACCCCGGACACTGTCCTACGAGCAGTACTTC. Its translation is CASRPRTLSYEQYF.

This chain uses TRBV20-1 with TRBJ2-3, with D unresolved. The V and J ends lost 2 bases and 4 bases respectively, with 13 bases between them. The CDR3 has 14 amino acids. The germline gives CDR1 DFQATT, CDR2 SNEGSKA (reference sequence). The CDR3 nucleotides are TGCAGTGCTAGACGTGGGGTTCGGGCAGATACGCAGTATTTT. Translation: CSARRGVRADTQYF.

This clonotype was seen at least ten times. The CDR3 here is CASSSSGTPNNEQFF. CDR3 DNA: TGTGCCAGTAGCTCTAGCGGTACTCCCAACAATGAGCAGTTCTTC. The chain employs TRBV19 and TRBJ2-1; 7 bases are shared with TRBD2. The V gene's germline CDR1 is LNHDA and CDR2 SQIVND (reference sequence). CDR3 length equals 15 residues. Trimming cost V 6 bases and J 5 bases; bases outside gene matches: 10.

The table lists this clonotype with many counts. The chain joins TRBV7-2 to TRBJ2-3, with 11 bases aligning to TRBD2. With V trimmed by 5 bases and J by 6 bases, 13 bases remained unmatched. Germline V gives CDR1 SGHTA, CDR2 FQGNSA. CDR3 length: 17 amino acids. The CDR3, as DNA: TGTGCCAGCAGCCCCCCTGGGCTAGCGGGGGGCGGGGATACGCAGTATTTT. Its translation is CASSPPGLAGGGDTQYF.

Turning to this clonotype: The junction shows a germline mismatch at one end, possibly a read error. The CDR3 loop is CASGQDRGFGLGYTF. For the CDR3, the DNA is TGTGCCAGCGGCCAAGATCGAGGGTTCGGACTTGGCTACACCTTC. J is TRBJ1-2 and V is TRBV3-1; D not certain. Germline CDR1 LGHDT, CDR2 YNNKEL (reference sequence). The CDR3 runs 15 residues.

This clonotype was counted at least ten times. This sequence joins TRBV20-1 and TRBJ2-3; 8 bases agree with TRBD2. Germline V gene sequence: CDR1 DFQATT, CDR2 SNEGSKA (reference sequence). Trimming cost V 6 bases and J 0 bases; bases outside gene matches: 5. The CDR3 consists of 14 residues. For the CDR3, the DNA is TGCAGTGCCGATGCTAGCGGGAGCACAGATACGCAGTATTTT. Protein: CSADASGSTDTQYF.

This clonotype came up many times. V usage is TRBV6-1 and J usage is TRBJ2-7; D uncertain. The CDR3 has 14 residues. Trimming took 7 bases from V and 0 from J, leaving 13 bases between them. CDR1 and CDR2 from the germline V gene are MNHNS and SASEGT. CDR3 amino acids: CASIRADYSYEQYF. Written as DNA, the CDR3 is TGTGCCAGCATTAGGGCAGATTACTCCTACGAGCAGTACTTC.

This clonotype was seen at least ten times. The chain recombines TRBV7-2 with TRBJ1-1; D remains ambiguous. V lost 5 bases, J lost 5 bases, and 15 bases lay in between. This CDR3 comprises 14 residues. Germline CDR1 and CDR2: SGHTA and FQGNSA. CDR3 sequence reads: CASSPGRRITEAFF. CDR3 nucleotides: TGTGCCAGCAGCCCTGGGCGACGGATAACTGAAGCTTTCTTT.

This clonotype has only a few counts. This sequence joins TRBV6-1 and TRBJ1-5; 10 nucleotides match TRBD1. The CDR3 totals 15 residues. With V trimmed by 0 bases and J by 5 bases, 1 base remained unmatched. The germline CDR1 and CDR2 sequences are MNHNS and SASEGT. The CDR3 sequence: CASSEADRGHQPQHF. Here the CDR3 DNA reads TGTGCCAGCAGTGAAGCTGACAGGGGGCATCAGCCCCAGCATTTT.

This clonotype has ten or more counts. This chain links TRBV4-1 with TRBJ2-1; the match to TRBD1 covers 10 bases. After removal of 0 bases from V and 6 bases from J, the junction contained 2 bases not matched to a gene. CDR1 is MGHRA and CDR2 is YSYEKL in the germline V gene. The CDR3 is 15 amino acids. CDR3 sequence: CASSQDGTGVNEQFF. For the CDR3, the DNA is TGCGCCAGCAGCCAAGATGGGACAGGGGTCAATGAGCAGTTCTTC.

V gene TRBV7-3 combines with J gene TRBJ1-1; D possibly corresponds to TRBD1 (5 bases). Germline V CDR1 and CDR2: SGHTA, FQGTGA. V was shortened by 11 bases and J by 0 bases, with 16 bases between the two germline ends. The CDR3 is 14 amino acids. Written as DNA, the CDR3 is TGTGCCTGGGATAGGACAAGTTTGAACACTGAAGCTTTCTTT. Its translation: CAWDRTSLNTEAFF.

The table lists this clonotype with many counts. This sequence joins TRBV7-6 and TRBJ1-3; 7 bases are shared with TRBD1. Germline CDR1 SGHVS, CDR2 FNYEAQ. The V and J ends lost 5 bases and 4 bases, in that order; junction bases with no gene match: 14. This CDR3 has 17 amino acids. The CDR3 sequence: CASSQTGTRSPGNTIYF. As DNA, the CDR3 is TGTGCCAGCAGCCAGACAGGGACTAGAAGCCCGGGAAACACCATATATTTT.